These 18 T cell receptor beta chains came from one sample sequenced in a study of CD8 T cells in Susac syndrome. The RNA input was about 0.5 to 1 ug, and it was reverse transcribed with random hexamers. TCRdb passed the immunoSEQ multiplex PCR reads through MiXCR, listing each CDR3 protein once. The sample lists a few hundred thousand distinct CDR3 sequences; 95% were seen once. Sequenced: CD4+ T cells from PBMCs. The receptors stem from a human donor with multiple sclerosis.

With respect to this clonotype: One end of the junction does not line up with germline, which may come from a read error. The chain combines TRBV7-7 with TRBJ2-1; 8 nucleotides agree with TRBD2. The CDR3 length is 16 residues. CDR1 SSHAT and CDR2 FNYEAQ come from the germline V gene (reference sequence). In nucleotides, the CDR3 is TGTGCTAGCAGCTTAAGTCTAGCGGGTGGCTACAATGAGCAGTTCTTC. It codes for CASSLSLAGGYNEQFF.

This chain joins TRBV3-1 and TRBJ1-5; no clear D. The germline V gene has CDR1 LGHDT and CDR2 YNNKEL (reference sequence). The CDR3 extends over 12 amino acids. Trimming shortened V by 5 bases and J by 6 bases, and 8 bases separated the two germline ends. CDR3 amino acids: CASSVVGQPQHF. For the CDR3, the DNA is TGTGCCAGCAGCGTCGTGGGTCAGCCCCAGCATTTT.

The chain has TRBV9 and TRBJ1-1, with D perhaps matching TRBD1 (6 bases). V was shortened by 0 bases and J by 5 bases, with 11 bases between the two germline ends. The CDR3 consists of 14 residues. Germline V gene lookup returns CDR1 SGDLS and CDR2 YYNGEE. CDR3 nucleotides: TGTGCCAGCAGCGTAGGGCCCCAGGGGACTGAAGCTTTCTTT. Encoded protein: CASSVGPQGTEAFF.

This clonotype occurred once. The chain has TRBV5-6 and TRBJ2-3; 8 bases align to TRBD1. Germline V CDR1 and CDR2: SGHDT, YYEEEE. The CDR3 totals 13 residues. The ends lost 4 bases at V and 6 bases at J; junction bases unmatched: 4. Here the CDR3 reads CASSRQGRDTQYF. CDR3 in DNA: TGTGCCAGCAGCCGACAGGGGAGGGATACGCAGTATTTT. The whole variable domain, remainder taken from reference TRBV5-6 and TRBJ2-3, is DAGVTQSPTHLIKTRGQQVTLRCSPKSGHDTVSWYQQALGQGPQFIFQYYEEEERQRGNFPDRFSGHQFPNYSSELNVNALLLGDSALYLCASSRQGRDTQYFGPGTRLTVL.

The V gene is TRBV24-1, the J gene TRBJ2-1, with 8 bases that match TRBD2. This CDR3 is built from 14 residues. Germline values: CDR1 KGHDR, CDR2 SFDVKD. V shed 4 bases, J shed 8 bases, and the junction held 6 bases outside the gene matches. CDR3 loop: CATSDGGARDEQFF. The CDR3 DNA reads TGTGCCACCAGTGACGGGGGGGCACGGGATGAGCAGTTCTTC.

The CDR3 reads CASSPLGTGGYTF. The CDR3 coding sequence is TGTGCCAGCAGCCCCCTGGGGACGGGAGGCTACACCTTC. The chain employs TRBV7-6 and TRBJ1-2, with D maybe TRBD1 (5 bases). The germline V gene has CDR1 SGHVS and CDR2 FNYEAQ. V lost 5 bases and J lost 8, with 15 bases in between. CDR3 length: 13 amino acids.

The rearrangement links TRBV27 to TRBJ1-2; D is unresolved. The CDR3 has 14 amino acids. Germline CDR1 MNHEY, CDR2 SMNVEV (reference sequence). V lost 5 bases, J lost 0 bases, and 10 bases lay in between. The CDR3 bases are TGTGCCAGCAGTACGGACGGTGCTAACTATGGCTACACCTTC. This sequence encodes CASSTDGANYGYTF.

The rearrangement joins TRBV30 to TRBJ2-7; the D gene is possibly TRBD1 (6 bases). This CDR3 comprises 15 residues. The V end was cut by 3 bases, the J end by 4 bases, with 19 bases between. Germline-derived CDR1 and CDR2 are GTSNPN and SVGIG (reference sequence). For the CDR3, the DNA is TGTGCCTGGAGCGGGGACGGACAGAGCGCGTACGAGCAGTACTTC. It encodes CAWSGDGQSAYEQYF.

DNA of the CDR3: TGTGCCAGCAGTTTAAACACAGGAGGAAACTATGGCTACACCTTC. Residues: CASSLNTGGNYGYTF. The chain has TRBV28 and TRBJ1-2; the D gene is possibly TRBD1 (5 bases). V gave up 2 bases and J gave up 2 bases, with 12 bases separating them. Germline V gene lookup returns CDR1 MDHEN and CDR2 SYDVKM. The CDR3 is 15 amino acids.

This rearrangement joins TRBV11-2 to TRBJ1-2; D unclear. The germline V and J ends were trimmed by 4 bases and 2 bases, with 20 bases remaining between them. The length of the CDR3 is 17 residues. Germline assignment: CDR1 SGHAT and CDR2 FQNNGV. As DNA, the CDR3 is TGTGCCAGCAGCTCGATCCCCCGCGAAGACCGAAACTATGGCTACACCTTC. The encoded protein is CASSSIPREDRNYGYTF.

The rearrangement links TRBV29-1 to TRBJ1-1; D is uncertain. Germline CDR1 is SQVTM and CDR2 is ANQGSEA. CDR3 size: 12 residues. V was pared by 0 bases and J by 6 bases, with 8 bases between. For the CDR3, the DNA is TGCAGCGTTGAAGATCGGTCGCCTGAAGCTTTCTTT. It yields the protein CSVEDRSPEAFF.

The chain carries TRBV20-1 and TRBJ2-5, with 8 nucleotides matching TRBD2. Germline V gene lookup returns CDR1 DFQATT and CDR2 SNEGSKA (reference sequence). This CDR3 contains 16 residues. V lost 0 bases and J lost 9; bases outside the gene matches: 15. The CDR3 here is CSAREPGTSIPGAQYF. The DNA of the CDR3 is TGCAGTGCTAGAGAACCCGGGACTAGTATACCTGGGGCCCAGTACTTC.

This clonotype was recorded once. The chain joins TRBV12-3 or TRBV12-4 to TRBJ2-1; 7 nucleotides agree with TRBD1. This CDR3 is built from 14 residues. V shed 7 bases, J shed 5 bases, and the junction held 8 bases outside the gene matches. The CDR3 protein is CASKPGQQHNEQFF. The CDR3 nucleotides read TGTGCCAGCAAACCGGGACAGCAACACAATGAGCAGTTCTTC.

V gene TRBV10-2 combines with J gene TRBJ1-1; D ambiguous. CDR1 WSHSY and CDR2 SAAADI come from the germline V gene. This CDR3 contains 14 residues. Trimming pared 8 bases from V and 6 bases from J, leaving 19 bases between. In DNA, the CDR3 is TGCGCCAGCGTTGATATTGCGCGGCCGGCTGAAGCTTTCTTT. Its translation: CASVDIARPAEAFF.

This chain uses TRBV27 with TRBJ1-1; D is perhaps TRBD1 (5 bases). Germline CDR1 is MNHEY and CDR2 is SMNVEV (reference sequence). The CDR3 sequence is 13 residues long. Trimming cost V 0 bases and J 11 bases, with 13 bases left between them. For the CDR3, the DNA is TGTGCCAGCAGTTTATCGGGACGATCCGAGGCTTTCTTT. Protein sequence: CASSLSGRSEAFF.

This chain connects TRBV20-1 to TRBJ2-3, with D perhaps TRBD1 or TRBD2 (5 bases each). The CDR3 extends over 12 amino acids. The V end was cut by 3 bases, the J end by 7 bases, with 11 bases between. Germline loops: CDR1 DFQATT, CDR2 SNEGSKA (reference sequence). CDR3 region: CSASGASHTQYF. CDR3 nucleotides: TGCAGTGCTAGCGGGGCCTCCCATACGCAGTATTTT.

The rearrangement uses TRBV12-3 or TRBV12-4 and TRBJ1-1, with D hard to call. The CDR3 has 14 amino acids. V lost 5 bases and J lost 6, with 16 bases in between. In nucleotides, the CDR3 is TGTGCCAGCAGTGGATACCGGGATCCACCTGAAGCTTTCTTT. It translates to CASSGYRDPPEAFF.

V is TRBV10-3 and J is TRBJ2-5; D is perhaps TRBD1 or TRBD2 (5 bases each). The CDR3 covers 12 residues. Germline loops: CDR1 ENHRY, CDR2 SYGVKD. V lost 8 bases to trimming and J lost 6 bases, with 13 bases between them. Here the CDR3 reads CAIGDGLKTQYF. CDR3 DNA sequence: TGTGCCATCGGGGACGGCCTTAAGACCCAGTACTTC.